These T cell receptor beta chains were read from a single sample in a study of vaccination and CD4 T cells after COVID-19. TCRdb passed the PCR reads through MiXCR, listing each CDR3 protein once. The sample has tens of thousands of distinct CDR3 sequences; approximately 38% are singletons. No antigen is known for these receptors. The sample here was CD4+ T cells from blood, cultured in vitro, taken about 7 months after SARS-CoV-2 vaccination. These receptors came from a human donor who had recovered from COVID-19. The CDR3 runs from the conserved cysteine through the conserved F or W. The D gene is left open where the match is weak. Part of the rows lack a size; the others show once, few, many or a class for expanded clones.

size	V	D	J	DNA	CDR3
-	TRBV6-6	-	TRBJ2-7	TGTGCCAGCAGAGCACAGGGATACGAGCAGTACTTC	CASRAQGYEQYF
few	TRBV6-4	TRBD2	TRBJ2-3	TGTGCCAGCAGTGACAGTAGCGGGTCGGCAGATACGCAGTATTTT	CASSDSSGSADTQYF
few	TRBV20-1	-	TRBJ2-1	TGCAGTGCTAGCGGAGCTTTGGAGACTAAAGACTACAATGAGCAGTTCTTC	CSASGALETKDYNEQFF
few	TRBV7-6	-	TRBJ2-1	TGTGCCAGCAGCACAGCCCCCGGAACCAATGAGCAGTTCTTC	CASSTAPGTNEQFF
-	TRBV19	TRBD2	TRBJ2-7	TGTGCCAGTAGAACCCAGCGGGAGGGCCCCGACGAGCAGTACTTC	CASRTQREGPDEQYF
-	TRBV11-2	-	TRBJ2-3	TGTGCCAGCAGCCCGCGTCTGACAGCTAGCACAGATACGCAGTATTTT	CASSPRLTASTDTQYF
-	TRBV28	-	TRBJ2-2	TGTGCCAGCAGTTGGGGGCGGACCGGGGAGCTGTTTTTT	CASSWGRTGELFF
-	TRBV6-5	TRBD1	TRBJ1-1	TGTGCCAGCAGTTACTCGACAGGGGTTTATGCTGAAGCTTTCTTT	CASSYSTGVYAEAFF
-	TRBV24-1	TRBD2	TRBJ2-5	TGTGCCACCAGTGACCCGGGACTAGCGGGAGGTAGAGAGACCCAGTACTTC	CATSDPGLAGGRETQYF
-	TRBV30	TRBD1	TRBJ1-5	TGTGCCTGCTCGGGACAGGGGGCTGATCAGCCCCAGCATTTT	CACSGQGADQPQHF
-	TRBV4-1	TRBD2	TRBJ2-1	TGCGCCAGCAGCCATAAAGGCCCACTAGCGGGAGGTCCATCCTACAATGAGCAGTTCTTC	CASSHKGPLAGGPSYNEQFF
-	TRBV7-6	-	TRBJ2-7	TGTGCCAGCAGCTTAACGGACGAGCAGTACTTC	CASSLTDEQYF
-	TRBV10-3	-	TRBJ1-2	TGTGCCATCAGTGAAGACAGCGCCTTTAACTATGGCTACACCTTC	CAISEDSAFNYGYTF
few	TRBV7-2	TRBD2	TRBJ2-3	TGTGCCAGCAGCCGGACTAGCGGGAGTTGGGATACGCAGTATTTT	CASSRTSGSWDTQYF
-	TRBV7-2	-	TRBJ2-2	TGTGCCAGCAGCTTTCTACTTCAGGGGAGCACCGGGGAGCTGTTTTTT	CASSFLLQGSTGELFF
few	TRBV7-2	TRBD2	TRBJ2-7	TGTGCCAGCAGCTTAGTGGACCCGAGGGCGGGAGGACTCGCGCAGTACTTC	CASSLVDPRAGGLAQYF
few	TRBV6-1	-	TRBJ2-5	TGTGCCAGCAGCTTCCGACAGAATCTCCAAGAGACCCAGTACTTC	CASSFRQNLQETQYF
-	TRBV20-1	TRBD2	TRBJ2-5	TGCAGTGCTAGTAGTGGGACTAGCGGAGATGAGACCCAGTACTTC	CSASSGTSGDETQYF
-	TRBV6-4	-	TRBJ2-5	TGTGCCAGCAGTGACTCCCGGGGAGAGACCCAGTACTTC	CASSDSRGETQYF
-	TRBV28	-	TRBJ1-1	TGTGCCAGCAGCCGGACTAGAAACACTGAAGCTTTCTTT	CASSRTRNTEAFF
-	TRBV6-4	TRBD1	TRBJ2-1	TGTGCCAGCAGCCGAACGGACAGGGGAGATGAGCAGTTCTTC	CASSRTDRGDEQFF
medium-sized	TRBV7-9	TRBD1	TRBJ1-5	TGTGCCAGCAGCGCCGGGACAGGGGTGCCCCAGCATTTT	CASSAGTGVPQHF
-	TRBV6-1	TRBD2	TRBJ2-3	TGTGCCAGCAGGGAAAATAGCGGGATGGATACGCAGTATTTT	CASRENSGMDTQYF
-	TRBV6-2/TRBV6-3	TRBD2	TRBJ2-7	TGTGCCAGCAAGCCGAGCGGGATCTCCTACGAGCAGTACTTC	CASKPSGISYEQYF
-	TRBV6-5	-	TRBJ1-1	TGTGCCAGCAGTTACCGGACAGTCCGCATGAACACTGAAGCTTTCTTT	CASSYRTVRMNTEAFF
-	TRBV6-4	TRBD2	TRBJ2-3	TGTGCCAGCAGCGAGGGACTAGCGGGAGTAGATACGCAGTATTTT	CASSEGLAGVDTQYF
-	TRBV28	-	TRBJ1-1	TGTGCCAGCAGCGGCAGGTGGCCTGAAGCTTTCTTT	CASSGRWPEAFF
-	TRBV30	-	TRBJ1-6	TGTGCCTCAAACCCGGGGTCCTCACCCCTCCACTTT	CASNPGSSPLHF
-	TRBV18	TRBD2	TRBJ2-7	TGTGCCAGCTCACCGGGAGCGGGAGCGGGTGAGCAGTACTTC	CASSPGAGAGEQYF
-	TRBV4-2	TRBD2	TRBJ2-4	TGTGCCAGCAGCCCCGGGACTAGCGGATCAAACATTCAGTACTTC	CASSPGTSGSNIQYF
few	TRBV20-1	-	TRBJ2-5	TGCAGTGCTAGTACGCCGGGGTTATTGGAGACCCAGTACTTC	CSASTPGLLETQYF
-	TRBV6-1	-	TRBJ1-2	TGTGCCAGCAGTGAAGAATGGGCAGCTTATGGCTACACCTTC	CASSEEWAAYGYTF
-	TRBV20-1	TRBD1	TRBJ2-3	TGCAGTGCTGGGACAGGAGGCACAGATACGCAGTATTTT	CSAGTGGTDTQYF
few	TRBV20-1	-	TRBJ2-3	TGCAGTGCTAGAGATCCGGGGTGGGATACGCAGTATTTT	CSARDPGWDTQYF
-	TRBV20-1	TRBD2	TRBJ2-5	TGCAGTGCAATAGGACTAGCGGGAACGGACCAAGAGACCCAGTACTTC	CSAIGLAGTDQETQYF
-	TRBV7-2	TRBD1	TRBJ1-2	TGTGCCAGCATCCTTGACAGGGGAGCTAACTATGGCTACACCTTC	CASILDRGANYGYTF
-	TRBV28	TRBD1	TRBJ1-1	TGTGCCAGCAGAAACCGGGACAGGTCATATACGGGCACTGAAGCTTTCTTT	CASRNRDRSYTGTEAFF
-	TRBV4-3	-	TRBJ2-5	TGCGCCAGCAGCCAAGAGTTACCCAGAGGCGAGAGGGTCGAGACCCAGTACTTC	CASSQELPRGERVETQYF
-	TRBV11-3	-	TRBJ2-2	TGTGCCAGCAGCTTAGGGTATCGGGGATCGAACACCGGGGAGCTGTTTTTT	CASSLGYRGSNTGELFF
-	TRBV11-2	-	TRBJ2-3	TGTGCCAGCAGCTGGACTAACACAGATACGCAGTATTTT	CASSWTNTDTQYF
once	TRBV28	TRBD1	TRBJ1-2	TGTGCCAGCAGTTTGCCCCTGGGGACAGGGGTTGACTACACCTTC	CASSLPLGTGVDYTF
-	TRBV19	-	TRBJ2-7	TGTGCCAGTAGTAGGGGAGGACATCTTTCCTACGAGCAGTACTTC	CASSRGGHLSYEQYF
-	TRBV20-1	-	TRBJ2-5	TGCAGTGCCCGAAGGGGAGGAGGGACCCAGTACTTC	CSARRGGGTQYF
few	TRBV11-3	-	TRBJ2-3	TGTGCCAGCAGCTACGCGGCTAAAGATACGCAGTATTTT	CASSYAAKDTQYF
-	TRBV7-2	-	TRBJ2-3	TGTGCCAGCAGCTTCGGGACACCCACGCAGTATTTT	CASSFGTPTQYF
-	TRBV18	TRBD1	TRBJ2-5	TGTGCCAGCTCACCGGGACAGCAAGAGACCCAGTACTTC	CASSPGQQETQYF
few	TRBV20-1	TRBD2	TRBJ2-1	TGCAGTGCTATGGGTAGCGGGAGGGTGGCGTTCTTC	CSAMGSGRVAFF
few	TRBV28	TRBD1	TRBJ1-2	TGTGCCAGCAGTTCCCACTCGACAGGGGCTCCCTTC	CASSSHSTGAPF
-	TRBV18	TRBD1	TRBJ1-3	TGTGCCAGCTCACCACAGGGACAGAGGGATTCCGCATATTTT	CASSPQGQRDSAYF
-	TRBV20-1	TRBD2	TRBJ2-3	TGCAGTGCTCGGACTGGCGGGAGGGCCGGCTACACAGATACGCAGTATTTT	CSARTGGRAGYTDTQYF
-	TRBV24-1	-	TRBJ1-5	TGTGCCACCAGTGATTCCCAGAAGGGGAGCAATCAGCCCCAGCATTTT	CATSDSQKGSNQPQHF
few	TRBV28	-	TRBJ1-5	TGTGCCAGCAGTCCCCCAGGGGACCAGCCCCAGCATTTT	CASSPPGDQPQHF
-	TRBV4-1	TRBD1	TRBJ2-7	TGCGCCAGCAGCCAAGCCGTTCGGACAGGGGGACGCGAGCAGTACTTC	CASSQAVRTGGREQYF
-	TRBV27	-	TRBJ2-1	TGTGCCAGCAAGTTGGAGGACTCCTACAATGAGCAGTTCTTC	CASKLEDSYNEQFF